This TCR beta chain is from a study of CD4 T cells in relation to SARS-CoV-2 and coronaviruses. Points on this clone: Its antigen is not identified.

The protocol was immunoSEQ multiplex PCR, while the TCRdb copy is restricted to in-frame clones and leaves out a portion. In the table there are around 25,000 clones, 77% of which are singletons. The unexposed donors gave CD4+ T cells in about 2011-2018, prior to COVID-19. CD4+ T cells were isolated from the cells after about nine days of culture. Germline CDR1 is SGHAT and CDR2 is FQDESV (reference sequence). This CDR3 spans 16 amino acids. V was pared by 1 base and J by 6 bases, with 16 bases between. Sequenced sample: CD4+ T cells from PBMCs, cultured in vitro. The sequence derives from a human donor in good health. The chain has TRBV11-1 and TRBJ2-1; no firm D call. CDR3 sequence: CASSLGSSEFGNEQFF. In DNA form, the CDR3 reads TGTGCCAGCAGCTTAGGGTCTAGTGAATTCGGCAATGAGCAGTTCTTC. Looking up the rest from reference TRBV11-1 and TRBJ2-1 gives the full variable domain: EAEVAQSPRYKITEKSQAVAFWCDPISGHATLYWYRQILGQGPELLVQFQDESVVDDSQLPKDRFSAERLKGVDSTLKIQPAELGDSAMYLCASSLGSSEFGNEQFFGPGTRLTVL.